The 23 T cell receptor beta chains presented below share a single source sample, sequenced in a study of beta chain features in type 1 diabetes. The study's findings and limits: Across all four CD4+ subsets, people with type 1 diabetes showed modestly shorter TCRB CDR3s.

Expressed TCRB transcripts got sequenced, as all isolated RNA was reverse transcribed. Method: immunoSEQ multiplex PCR; TCRdb's copy keeps in-frame clones and lacks some. The table records hundreds of thousands of clones, approximately 12% of them present only once. These receptors have no identified antigens. The specimen sequenced was naive CD4+ T cells from blood. The origin of the receptors is a young woman with type 1 diabetes.

In this sample, this clone turned up a few times. V is TRBV6-5 and J is TRBJ1-1; D is uncertain. V dropped 0 bases and J dropped 5 bases, with 10 bases sitting between them. Germline CDR1 and CDR2: MNHEY and SVGAGI. The CDR3 has 14 amino acids. Here the CDR3 reads CASSYSPSGTEAFF. The CDR3 DNA reads as TGTGCCAGCAGTTACTCTCCCTCGGGGACTGAAGCTTTCTTT.

Regarding this clone: The same CDR3 arises from other DNA sequences in this sample as well. For the CDR3, the DNA is TGCGCCAGCAGCCTGGGGACAGGGGGCTCCTACGAGCAGTACTTC. Translated: CASSLGTGGSYEQYF. The chain joins TRBV5-1 to TRBJ2-7; 11 positions agree with TRBD1. Trimming cost V 4 bases and J 0 bases; bases outside gene matches: 3. This CDR3 region has 15 residues. The germline V gene encodes CDR1 SGHRS and CDR2 YFSETQ.

In this sample, this clone turned up a few times. The chain carries TRBV7-3 and TRBJ2-2; 10 nucleotides match TRBD2. Per germline, CDR1 SGHTA and CDR2 FQGTGA. V gave up 5 bases and J gave up 1 base; unmatched junction bases: 1. The CDR3 covers 15 residues. CDR3 DNA sequence: TGTGCCAGCAGCCCTAGCGGGGGGAACACCGGGGAGCTGTTTTTT. This sequence encodes CASSPSGGNTGELFF.

This clone was recorded a few times. The chain joins TRBV19 to TRBJ1-1, with D unclear. The CDR3 is 15 residues long. V lost 9 bases and J lost 1, with 18 bases in between. Looked up from germline, CDR1 is LNHDA and CDR2 is SQIVND (reference sequence). CDR3 in DNA: TGTGCCAGCAATCCGAACCCCAGTCGGAACACTGAAGCTTTCTTT. It codes for CASNPNPSRNTEAFF.

This clone appeared a few times. This chain connects TRBV15 to TRBJ2-5, with TRBD2 identical over 8 bases. Germline CDR1 reads LNHNV; CDR2 reads YYDKDF (reference sequence). The V segment lost 1 base and the J segment 2 bases; nucleotides outside the gene matches: 0. The length of the CDR3 is 14 residues. CDR3 sequence (DNA): TGTGCCACCAGCAGAGCGGGGGGGCAAGAGACCCAGTACTTC. Protein product: CATSRAGGQETQYF.

The rearrangement links TRBV7-9 to TRBJ2-3; 11 bases are shared with TRBD2. CDR3 length: 16 residues. Germline CDR1 and CDR2: SEHNR and FQNEAQ (reference sequence). V lost 5 bases, J lost 3 bases, and 7 bases stayed unmatched. The CDR3 bases are TGTGCCAGCAGCCCCGTAGCGGGGGGGTTGACAGATACGCAGTATTTT. This gives the protein CASSPVAGGLTDTQYF.

V and J are TRBV4-1 and TRBJ2-5; the match to TRBD2 covers 9 bases. The CDR3 runs 16 residues. With V trimmed by 0 bases and J by 5 bases, 7 bases remained unmatched. The germline V gene has CDR1 MGHRA and CDR2 YSYEKL. The CDR3 nucleotides are TGCGCCAGCAGCCAAGATGGGGGCGGGAGGGGGGAGACCCAGTACTTC. This encodes CASSQDGGGRGETQYF.

The rearrangement uses TRBV11-2 and TRBJ1-2; weak D call: TRBD1 (6 bases). The CDR3 length is 14 residues. V shed 11 bases and J shed 6 bases, with 22 bases lying between them. Germline CDR1 reads SGHAT; CDR2 reads FQNNGV. In DNA form, the CDR3 reads TGTGCCGTCCCGGACAGCAGGGACACTAATGGCTACACCTTC. Translating it yields CAVPDSRDTNGYTF.

This clone was observed a few times. The V call is TRBV6-6, the J call TRBJ2-6; D ambiguous. Trimming cost V 2 bases and J 3 bases, with 5 bases left between them. The CDR3 length is 14 residues. The germline V gene encodes CDR1 MNHNY and CDR2 SVGAGI (reference sequence). The CDR3, as DNA: TGTGCCAGCAGTTACGAGCTTGGGGCCAACGTCCTGACTTTC. Residues: CASSYELGANVLTF.

In this sample, this clone turned up a few times. This chain links TRBV5-1 with TRBJ2-7, with 11 bases fitting TRBD2. Germline V gene sequence: CDR1 SGHRS, CDR2 YFSETQ. Losses at the gene ends were 4 bases for V and 4 bases for J; bases not matched to a gene: 10. This CDR3 spans 16 amino acids. The DNA for the CDR3 is TGCGCCAGCAGCACGAATCTGGTAGCGGGGGGGTACGAGCAGTACTTC. Translating gives CASSTNLVAGGYEQYF.

This chain joins TRBV28 and TRBJ2-1; 8 nucleotides match TRBD2. The junction had 6 bases not matched to a gene; V was cut back by 5 bases and J by 0 bases. Germline loops: CDR1 MDHEN, CDR2 SYDVKM. This CDR3 region has 16 residues. In nucleotides, the CDR3 is TGTGCCAGCAGTACTAGCGGTCAGAGCTCCTACAATGAGCAGTTCTTC. Amino acids: CASSTSGQSSYNEQFF.

The rearrangement uses TRBV9 and TRBJ1-5, with D unresolved. Germline V gives CDR1 SGDLS, CDR2 YYNGEE. CDR3 size: 13 residues. Trimming stripped 4 bases from V and 3 bases from J, with 8 bases between. The CDR3, as DNA: TGTGCCAGCAGCCGACTGCCCAATCAGCCCCAGCATTTT. Translation gives CASSRLPNQPQHF.

This clone has more than one count but fewer than ten. The V call is TRBV9, the J call TRBJ2-3; 15 bases fit TRBD2. J was trimmed by 5 bases and V by 4 bases; bases with no gene match: 5. Germline-derived CDR1 and CDR2 are SGDLS and YYNGEE. This CDR3 is 16 amino acids long. The CDR3 spells CASSPRTSGGGDTQYF. The CDR3, as DNA: TGTGCCAGCAGCCCGCGGACTAGCGGGGGGGGAGATACGCAGTATTTT.

The chain is built from TRBV21-1 and TRBJ2-1; the DNA was not used to check the table's D call, TRBD2. TRBV21-1 is tagged as a pseudogene. The CDR3 consists of 16 residues. The CDR3 sequence: CASSIGLTYSYNEQFF. CDR3 nucleotides: TGTGCCAGCAGCATAGGACTAACCTACTCCTACAATGAGCAGTTCTTC.

The gene calls are TRBV6-5 and TRBJ2-7, with D tentatively TRBD1 (6 bases). This CDR3 contains 12 residues. The V gene's germline CDR1 is MNHEY and CDR2 SVGAGI. V was shortened by 6 bases and J by 4 bases, with 10 bases between the two germline ends. The CDR3 protein is CASRQGPYEQYF. The DNA of the CDR3 is TGTGCCAGCAGACAGGGTCCGTACGAGCAGTACTTC.

The chain carries TRBV19 and TRBJ1-2; D is ambiguous. This CDR3 contains 16 residues. The germline CDR1 and CDR2 sequences are LNHDA and SQIVND (reference sequence). The V and J ends lost 4 bases and 8 bases respectively, with 23 bases between them. The DNA for the CDR3 is TGTGCCAGTAGTAGAGGGAGAGCCTCCCCCCCGCGGGGCTACACCTTC. Translated, it gives CASSRGRASPPRGYTF.

This clone was found a few times. V and J are TRBV7-9 and TRBJ1-1; 10 positions agree with TRBD1. The junction had 4 bases not matched to a gene; V was cut back by 3 bases and J by 6 bases. Germline V gives CDR1 SEHNR, CDR2 FQNEAQ (reference sequence). This CDR3 is built from 14 residues. CDR3 sequence reads: CASSLGQGLAEAFF. For the CDR3, the DNA is TGTGCCAGCAGCTTGGGACAGGGGTTGGCTGAAGCTTTCTTT.

Of note for this clone: Other DNA sequences within the sample encode an identical CDR3. This sequence joins TRBV7-9 and TRBJ1-1, with D tentatively TRBD1 (6 bases). CDR1 is SEHNR, CDR2 FQNEAQ, per germline (reference sequence). Trimming removed 5 bases at V and 0 bases at J, with 10 bases between. The CDR3 contains 14 residues. CDR3 nucleotide sequence: TGTGCCAGCAGCCTCGGACAGCTGAACACTGAAGCTTTCTTT. Its protein is CASSLGQLNTEAFF.

This clone was found a few times. The chain uses TRBV4-3 and TRBJ2-1, with D possibly TRBD2 on 5 matching bases. Germline V gives CDR1 LGHNA, CDR2 YSLEER. The CDR3 is made up of 14 amino acids. V gave up 4 bases and J gave up 8 bases, with 15 bases separating them. The CDR3 protein is CASSPGRGSYEQFF. The CDR3 region has the DNA TGCGCCAGCAGCCCGGGTCGGGGATCGTATGAGCAGTTCTTC.

This clone was observed a handful of times. V and J are TRBV18 and TRBJ2-3; the match to TRBD2 covers 11 bases. Germline lookup yields CDR1 KGHSH and CDR2 LQKENI. CDR3 length: 16 amino acids. V lost 3 bases to trimming and J lost 2 bases; unmatched junction nucleotides: 4. The CDR3 DNA reads as TGTGCCAGCTCACCCCTAGCGGGGGGACCCACAGATACGCAGTATTTT. Protein: CASSPLAGGPTDTQYF.

This clone was found a few times. The chain has TRBV2 and TRBJ1-1; a possible D gene is TRBD1 (6 bases). This CDR3 region has 16 residues. V was shortened by 2 bases and J by 2 bases, with 15 bases between the two germline ends. Germline values: CDR1 SNHLY, CDR2 FYNNEI. Here the CDR3 DNA reads TGTGCCAGCAGTGAACCCTTGACAGGTGTAAACACTGAAGCTTTCTTT. Translating gives CASSEPLTGVNTEAFF. Filled out from reference TRBV2 and TRBJ1-1, the complete variable domain reads EPEVTQTPSHQVTQMGQEVILRCVPISNHLYFYWYRQILGQKVEFLVSFYNNEISEKSEIFDDQFSVERPDGSNFTLKIRSTKLEDSAMYFCASSEPLTGVNTEAFFGQGTRLTVV.

The chain is built from TRBV25-1 and TRBJ2-1; perhaps TRBD1 as D (6 bases). Germline V CDR1 and CDR2: MGHDK, SYGVNS. Trimming took 1 base from V and 0 from J, leaving 10 bases between them. There are 16 residues in the CDR3. This chain's CDR3 is CASSESGGGSYNEQFF. CDR3 nucleotides: TGTGCCAGCAGTGAATCTGGGGGCGGCTCCTACAATGAGCAGTTCTTC.

The gene calls are TRBV18 and TRBJ2-5; 7 nucleotides match TRBD1. V gave up 4 bases and J gave up 2 bases; unmatched junction bases: 10. The CDR3 has 16 residues. Germline loops: CDR1 KGHSH, CDR2 LQKENI. The CDR3 spells CASSRAILGQQETQYF. The CDR3 DNA follows: TGTGCCAGCTCACGGGCGATACTGGGACAGCAAGAGACCCAGTACTTC. The variable domain in full, completed from reference TRBV18 and TRBJ2-5, reads NAGVMQNPRHLVRRRGQEARLRCSPMKGHSHVYWYRQLPEEGLKFMVYLQKENIIDESGMPKERFSAEFPKEGPSILRIQQVVRGDSAAYFCASSRAILGQQETQYFGPGTRLLVL.